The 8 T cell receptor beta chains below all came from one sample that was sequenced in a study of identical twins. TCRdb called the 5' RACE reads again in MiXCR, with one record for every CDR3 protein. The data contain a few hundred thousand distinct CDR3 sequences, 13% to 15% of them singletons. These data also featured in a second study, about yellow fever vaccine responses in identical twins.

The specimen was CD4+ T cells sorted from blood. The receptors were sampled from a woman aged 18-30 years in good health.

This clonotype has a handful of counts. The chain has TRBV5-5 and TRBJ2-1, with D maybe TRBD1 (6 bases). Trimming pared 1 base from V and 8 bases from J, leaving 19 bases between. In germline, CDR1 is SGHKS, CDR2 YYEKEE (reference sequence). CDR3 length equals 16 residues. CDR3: CASSLLPGASGDEQFF. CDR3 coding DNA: TGTGCCAGCAGCTTGTTACCAGGGGCTAGTGGTGATGAGCAGTTCTTC.

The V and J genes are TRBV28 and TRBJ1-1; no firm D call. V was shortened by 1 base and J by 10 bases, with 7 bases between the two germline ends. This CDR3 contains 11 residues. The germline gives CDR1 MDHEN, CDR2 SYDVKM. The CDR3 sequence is CASSLYFPAFF. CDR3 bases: TGTGCCAGCAGTTTATACTTCCCAGCTTTCTTT.

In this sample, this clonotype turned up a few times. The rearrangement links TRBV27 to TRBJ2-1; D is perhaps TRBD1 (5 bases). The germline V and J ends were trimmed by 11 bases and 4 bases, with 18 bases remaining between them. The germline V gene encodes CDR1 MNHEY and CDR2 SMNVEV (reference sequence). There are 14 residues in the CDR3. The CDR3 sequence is CAAAGPPIYNEQFF. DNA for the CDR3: TGTGCCGCTGCAGGGCCGCCGATTTACAATGAGCAGTTCTTC.

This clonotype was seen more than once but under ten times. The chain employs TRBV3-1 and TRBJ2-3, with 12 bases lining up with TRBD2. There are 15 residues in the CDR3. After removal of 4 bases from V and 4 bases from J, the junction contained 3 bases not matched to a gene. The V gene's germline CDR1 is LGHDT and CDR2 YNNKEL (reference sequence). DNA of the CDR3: TGTGCCAGCAGCCGACTAGCGGGAGTGCCAGATACGCAGTATTTT. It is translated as CASSRLAGVPDTQYF.

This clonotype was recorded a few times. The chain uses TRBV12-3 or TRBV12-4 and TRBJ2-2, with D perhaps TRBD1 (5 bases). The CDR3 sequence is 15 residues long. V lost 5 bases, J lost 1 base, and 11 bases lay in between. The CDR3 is CASSLQGQNTGELFF. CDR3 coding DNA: TGTGCCAGCAGTCTACAAGGACAGAACACCGGGGAGCTGTTTTTT.

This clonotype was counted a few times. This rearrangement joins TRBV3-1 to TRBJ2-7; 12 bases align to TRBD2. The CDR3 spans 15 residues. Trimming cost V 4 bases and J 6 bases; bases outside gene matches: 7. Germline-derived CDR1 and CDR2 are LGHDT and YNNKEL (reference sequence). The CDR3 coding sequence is TGTGCCAGCAGCCTTCTAGCGGGAGGGCTAGGCGAGCAGTACTTC. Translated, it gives CASSLLAGGLGEQYF.

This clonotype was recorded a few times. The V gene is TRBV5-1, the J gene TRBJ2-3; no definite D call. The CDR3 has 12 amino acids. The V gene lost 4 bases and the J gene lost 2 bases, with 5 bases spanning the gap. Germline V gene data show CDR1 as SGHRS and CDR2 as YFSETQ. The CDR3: CASSDPTDTQYF. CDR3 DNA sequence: TGCGCCAGCAGCGATCCCACAGATACGCAGTATTTT.

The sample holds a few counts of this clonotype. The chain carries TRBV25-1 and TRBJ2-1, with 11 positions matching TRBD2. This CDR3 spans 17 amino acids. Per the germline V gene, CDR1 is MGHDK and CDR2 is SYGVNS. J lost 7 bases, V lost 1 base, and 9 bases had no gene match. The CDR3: CASSELASGRPYNEQFF. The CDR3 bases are TGTGCCAGCAGTGAATTGGCTAGCGGGAGGCCTTATAATGAGCAGTTCTTC.